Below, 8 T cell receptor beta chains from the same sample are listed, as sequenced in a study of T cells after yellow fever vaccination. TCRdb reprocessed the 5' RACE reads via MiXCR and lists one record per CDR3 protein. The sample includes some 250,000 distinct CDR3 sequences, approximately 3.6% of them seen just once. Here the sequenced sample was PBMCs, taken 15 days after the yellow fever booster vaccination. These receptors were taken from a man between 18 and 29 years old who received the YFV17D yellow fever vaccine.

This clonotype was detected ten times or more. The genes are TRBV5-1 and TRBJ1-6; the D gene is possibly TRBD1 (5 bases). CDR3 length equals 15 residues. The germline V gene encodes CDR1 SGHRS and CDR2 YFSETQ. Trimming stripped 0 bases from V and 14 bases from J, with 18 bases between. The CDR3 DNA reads TGCGCCAGCAGCTTGGACGGGGGTTCGAATAGGGCCCTCCACTTT. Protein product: CASSLDGGSNRALHF.

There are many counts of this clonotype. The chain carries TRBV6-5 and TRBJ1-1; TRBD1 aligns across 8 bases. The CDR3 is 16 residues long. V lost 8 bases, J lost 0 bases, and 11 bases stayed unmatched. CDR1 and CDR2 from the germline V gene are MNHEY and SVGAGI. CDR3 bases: TGTGCCAGCGGCCCCGGGGACAGGAGGATGAACACTGAAGCTTTCTTT. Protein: CASGPGDRRMNTEAFF.

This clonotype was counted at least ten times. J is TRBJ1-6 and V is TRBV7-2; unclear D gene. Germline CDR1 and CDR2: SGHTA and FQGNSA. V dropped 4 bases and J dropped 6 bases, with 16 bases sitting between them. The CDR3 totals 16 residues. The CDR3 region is CASSSTFNLFNSPLHF. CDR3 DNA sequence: TGTGCCAGCAGCTCAACATTCAACCTATTTAATTCACCCCTCCACTTT.

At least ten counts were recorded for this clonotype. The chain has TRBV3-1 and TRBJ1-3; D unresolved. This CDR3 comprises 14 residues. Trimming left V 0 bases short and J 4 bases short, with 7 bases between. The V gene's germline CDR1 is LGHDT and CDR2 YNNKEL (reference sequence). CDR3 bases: TGTGCCAGCAGCCAAGATTTGAACGGAAACACCATATATTTT. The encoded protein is CASSQDLNGNTIYF.

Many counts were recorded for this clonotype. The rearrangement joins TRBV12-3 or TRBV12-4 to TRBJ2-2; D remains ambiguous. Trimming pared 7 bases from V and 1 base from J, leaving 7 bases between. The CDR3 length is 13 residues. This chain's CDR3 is CASTDQNTGELFF. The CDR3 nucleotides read TGTGCCAGCACCGACCAGAACACCGGGGAGCTGTTTTTT.

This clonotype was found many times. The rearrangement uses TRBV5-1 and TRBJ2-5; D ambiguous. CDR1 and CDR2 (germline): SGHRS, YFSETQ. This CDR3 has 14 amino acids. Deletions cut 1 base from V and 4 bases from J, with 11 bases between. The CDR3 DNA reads TGCGCCAGCAGCTTGAACCCTGGACCAGAGACCCAGTACTTC. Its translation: CASSLNPGPETQYF.

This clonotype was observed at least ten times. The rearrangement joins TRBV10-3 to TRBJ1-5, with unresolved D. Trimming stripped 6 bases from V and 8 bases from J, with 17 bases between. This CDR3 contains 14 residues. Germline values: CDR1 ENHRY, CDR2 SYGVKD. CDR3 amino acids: CAISGRSDGEPQHF. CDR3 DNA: TGTGCCATCAGCGGGAGGTCCGACGGGGAGCCCCAGCATTTT.

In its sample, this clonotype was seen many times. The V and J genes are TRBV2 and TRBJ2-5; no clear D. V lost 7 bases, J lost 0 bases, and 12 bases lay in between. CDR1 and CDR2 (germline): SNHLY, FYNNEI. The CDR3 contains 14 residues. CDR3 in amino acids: CASKASGYQETQYF. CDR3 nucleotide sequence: TGTGCCAGCAAAGCGTCCGGGTACCAAGAGACCCAGTACTTC.